This TCR beta chain appears in the sequencing data of a study of CD8+ T cells in alopecia areata. V lost 2 bases and J lost 3, with 9 bases in between. CDR3 length: 14 residues. Germline CDR1 and CDR2: NNHDY and SYVADS. Investigators isolated RNA and reverse transcribed it into cDNA to act as the sequencing template. Assay: immunoSEQ multiplex PCR; the TCRdb copy retains only in-frame clones and omits some. The sample yields more than 90,000 clones, without any singletons. This clone was counted ten times or more. Mouse germline and gene names are used. The CDR3 end is not reached by the read, which stops 4 residues before it; the germline J gene fills it in.

The TCR was taken from a C3H/HeJ mouse with alopecia areata. This line is of MHC haplotype H2-k. Sample: lesional skin. This sequence joins TRBV13-3 and TRBJ2-1; no firm D call. The CDR3 loop reads CASSERRSYAEQFF. CDR3 DNA, as far as it was read: TGTGCCAGCAGTGAACGCAGGAGCTATGCT.